Below, one TCR beta chain is given with its context. Sequenced by immunoSEQ multiplex PCR; TCRdb stores in-frame clones only, minus some. Of about 94,000 clones in the sample, about four fifths were seen once. The entry originates in a study of blood T cell repertoires in COVID-19. The V end was cut by 0 bases, the J end by 0 bases, with 6 bases between. From germline, CDR1 is MNHEY and CDR2 SVGAGI. The CDR3 spans 16 residues. The chain employs TRBV6-5 and TRBJ1-6; no clear D. The sequenced sample consisted of peripheral blood. The sequence came from a human donor in a cohort sampled during active COVID-19. The CDR3 protein is CASSYSTSSYNSPLHF. In DNA, the CDR3 is TGTGCCAGCAGTTACTCGACTAGCTCCTATAATTCACCCCTCCACTTT.